This T cell receptor (beta chain) was obtained from a study of blood T cell repertoires in COVID-19. Across the study: Samples of COVID-19 (acute and convalescent) were obtained from the United States, Italy and Spain.

Sequencing used immunoSEQ multiplex PCR; TCRdb keeps in-frame clones, though not all of them. The data show about 81,000 clones, around 88% seen once. CDR3 length equals 15 residues. CDR1 and CDR2 (germline): LNHDA, SQIVND (reference sequence). V was pared by 5 bases and J by 5 bases, with 4 bases of the junction left unmatched. Material for sequencing was peripheral blood. The V gene is TRBV19, the J gene TRBJ1-6; 9 positions match TRBD1. The TCR comes from a woman older than 75 with acute or convalescent COVID-19. CDR3 sequence reads: CASSSRTGDNSPLHF. In DNA form, the CDR3 reads TGTGCCAGTAGTTCCAGGACAGGGGATAATTCACCCCTCCACTTT.